One and the same sample provided the 32 T cell receptor beta chains below, sequenced in a study of human versus mouse CDR3 diversity and MHC coevolution. The assay was immunoSEQ multiplex PCR, and TCRdb's table has in-frame clones only and misses some. The sample yields fewer than 80,000 clones, roughly 92% seen once. Sequencing was performed on naive CD4+ T cells from blood. Stated subset: CD45RO-negative CD62L-positive naive CD4 T cells. These receptors originate from a person between 25 and 75 years old in good health.

The chain carries TRBV28 and TRBJ1-2, with a weak D call TRBD1 (5 bases). Trimming removed 4 bases from V and 6 bases from J, with 18 bases in between. There are 15 residues in the CDR3. Germline assignment: CDR1 MDHEN and CDR2 SYDVKM. The chain's CDR3 is CASSSQELGAHGYTF. CDR3 in DNA: TGTGCCAGCAGTTCTCAGGAGTTAGGGGCCCATGGCTACACCTTC.

The gene calls are TRBV9 and TRBJ2-1; D may be TRBD2 (5 bases). Trimming cost V 1 base and J 0 bases, with 17 bases left between them. This CDR3 comprises 18 residues. Germline V lookup: CDR1 SGDLS, CDR2 YYNGEE. The CDR3 here is CASSVKDASRSSYNEQFF. CDR3 coding DNA: TGTGCCAGCAGCGTAAAAGATGCTAGCAGGAGCTCCTACAATGAGCAGTTCTTC.

The chain has TRBV11-2 and TRBJ2-5; 11 positions agree with TRBD2. In germline, CDR1 is SGHAT, CDR2 FQNNGV. The CDR3 runs 17 residues. The V segment lost 1 base and the J segment 5 bases; nucleotides outside the gene matches: 9. CDR3: CASSLGDLAGGRETQYF. The CDR3 bases are TGTGCCAGCAGCTTAGGGGATCTAGCGGGGGGCCGCGAGACCCAGTACTTC. The entire variable domain, with the rest obtained from reference TRBV11-2 and TRBJ2-5, is as follows: EAGVAQSPRYKIIEKRQSVAFWCNPISGHATLYWYQQILGQGPKLLIQFQNNGVVDDSQLPKDRFSAERLKGVDSTLKIQPAKLEDSAVYLCASSLGDLAGGRETQYFGPGTRLLVL.

The CDR3, as DNA: TGTGCCAGTAGTAACCCCGGCGGAGAACGCACCTACGAGCAGTACTTC. Translating gives CASSNPGGERTYEQYF. This sequence joins TRBV19 and TRBJ2-7; D unclear. The CDR3 runs to 16 residues. V was cut by 4 bases and J by 2 bases, with 18 bases left in between. Germline V gives CDR1 LNHDA, CDR2 SQIVND (reference sequence).

The gene calls are TRBV7-9 and TRBJ1-6, with 8 bases matching TRBD1. CDR1 is SEHNR and CDR2 is FQNEAQ in the germline V gene (reference sequence). This CDR3 is 12 amino acids long. V was clipped by 5 bases and J by 14 bases; unmatched bases: 5. CDR3 amino acids: CASSPGQGTLHF. The CDR3 nucleotides are TGTGCCAGCAGCCCCGGACAGGGAACCCTCCACTTT. The full variable domain, rest sourced from reference TRBV7-9 and TRBJ1-6, is DTGVSQNPRHKITKRGQNVTFRCDPISEHNRLYWYRQTLGQGPEFLTYFQNEAQLEKSRLLSDRFSAERPKGSFSTLEIQRTEQGDSAMYLCASSPGQGTLHFGNGTRLTVT.

This clone was counted once. This chain joins TRBV27 and TRBJ1-1; 11 nucleotides align to TRBD1. The CDR3 is made up of 14 amino acids. Trimming at V came to 8 bases and at J to 3 bases, leaving 5 bases not matched to a gene. CDR1 and CDR2 (germline): MNHEY, SMNVEV (reference sequence). The CDR3 reads CASQGQGEHTEAFF. CDR3 DNA sequence: TGTGCCAGCCAGGGACAGGGGGAACACACTGAAGCTTTCTTT.

V and J are TRBV7-2 and TRBJ1-1, with a possible D match to TRBD1 (6 bases). Between the trimmed V and J ends, which lost 5 bases and 6 bases, there was a span of 16 bases. The germline gives CDR1 SGHTA, CDR2 FQGNSA. The CDR3 covers 14 residues. CDR3 region: CASSQYTGQPEAFF. The CDR3 DNA sequence: TGTGCCAGCAGCCAATACACCGGACAGCCTGAAGCTTTCTTT.

This chain joins TRBV28 and TRBJ1-2; 7 nucleotides match TRBD1. The CDR3 runs 15 residues. Germline assignment: CDR1 MDHEN and CDR2 SYDVKM. V trimming: 1 base; J trimming: 1 base; junction bases outside the gene matches: 3. CDR3 in DNA: TGTGCCAGCAGTTTATTGACAGGGAGTAACTATGGCTACACCTTC. It yields the protein CASSLLTGSNYGYTF.

Only one count was recorded for this clone. This sequence joins TRBV6-1 and TRBJ2-7; TRBD2 aligns across 14 bases. V was clipped by 4 bases and J by 4 bases; unmatched bases: 6. Germline V gene sequence: CDR1 MNHNS, CDR2 SASEGT. This CDR3 comprises 16 residues. This chain's CDR3 is CASSGGLAGVGYEQYF. The CDR3 DNA sequence: TGTGCCAGCAGTGGGGGACTAGCGGGAGTTGGTTACGAGCAGTACTTC.

J is TRBJ1-3 and V is TRBV27, with D unresolved. Per germline, CDR1 MNHEY and CDR2 SMNVEV (reference sequence). Trimming left V 5 bases short and J 3 bases short, with 5 bases between. The CDR3 has 12 residues. The CDR3 sequence: CASSPGGNTIYF. In DNA form, the CDR3 reads TGTGCCAGCAGTCCGGGTGGAAACACCATATATTTT.

The chain joins TRBV25-1 to TRBJ1-4, with 9 positions matching TRBD1. The CDR3 is made up of 15 amino acids. The J segment lost 8 bases and the V segment lost 3 bases, leaving 7 bases of the junction unmatched. Germline V gene sequence: CDR1 MGHDK, CDR2 SYGVNS. CDR3 sequence reads: CASSDPGQGREKLFF. In DNA, the CDR3 is TGTGCCAGCAGTGATCCGGGACAGGGTCGGGAAAAACTGTTTTTT. The complete variable domain, with remaining parts taken from reference TRBV25-1 and TRBJ1-4, reads EADIYQTPRYLVIGTGKKITLECSQTMGHDKMYWYQQDPGMELHLIHYSYGVNSTEKGDLSSESTVSRIRTEHFPLTLESARPSHTSQYLCASSDPGQGREKLFFGSGTQLSVL.

The V call is TRBV6-1, the J call TRBJ1-1, with TRBD1 as a possible D gene (6 bases). The CDR3 consists of 14 residues. Germline values: CDR1 MNHNS, CDR2 SASEGT. The V and J ends lost 4 bases and 4 bases respectively, with 13 bases between them. For the CDR3, the DNA is TGTGCCAGCAGTGTAACAACAGGGCCCACTGAAGCTTTCTTT. Translating it yields CASSVTTGPTEAFF.

The chain is built from TRBV27 and TRBJ1-1, with 12 bases identical to TRBD1. Germline assignment: CDR1 MNHEY and CDR2 SMNVEV (reference sequence). This CDR3 contains 19 residues. The ends lost 1 base at V and 7 bases at J; junction bases unmatched: 16. This chain's CDR3 is CASSLFIGGTGTGGGEAFF. In DNA, the CDR3 is TGTGCCAGCAGTTTATTCATCGGGGGTACCGGGACAGGGGGCGGTGAAGCTTTCTTT.

The CDR3 is CAISVRTSGTYNEQFF. The CDR3 bases are TGTGCCATCAGTGTCCGGACTAGCGGGACTTACAATGAGCAGTTCTTC. This chain uses TRBV10-3 with TRBJ2-1; 12 bases match TRBD2. V dropped 4 bases and J dropped 4; count of bases not matched to a gene: 5. CDR1 is ENHRY and CDR2 is SYGVKD in the germline V gene. The CDR3 sequence is 16 residues long.

The chain is built from TRBV4-2 and TRBJ2-3; 8 bases agree with TRBD2. The CDR3 loop spans 15 amino acids. J was trimmed by 6 bases and V by 1 base; bases with no gene match: 6. Germline CDR1 reads LGHNA; CDR2 reads YNFKEQ. This chain's CDR3 is CASSQAWTSRDTQYF. CDR3 bases: TGTGCCAGCAGCCAAGCATGGACTAGCCGCGATACGCAGTATTTT.

The chain links TRBV10-3 to TRBJ2-1; possible D gene TRBD2, 6 bases. This CDR3 spans 17 amino acids. CDR1 and CDR2 (germline): ENHRY, SYGVKD. Trimming removed 0 bases from V and 7 bases from J, with 19 bases in between. The CDR3 spells CAISESAVAGPRNEQFF. In DNA, the CDR3 is TGTGCCATCAGTGAGTCCGCCGTGGCGGGACCCCGAAATGAGCAGTTCTTC.

This sequence joins TRBV19 and TRBJ2-5; TRBD1 aligns across 9 bases. Matching the DNA end better, TRBJ2-7 makes the J call doubtful. The length of the CDR3 is 13 residues. Germline CDR1 LNHDA, CDR2 SQIVND (reference sequence). CDR3 sequence: CASSPDRGYEQYF. For the CDR3, the DNA is TGTGCCAGTAGCCCGGACAGGGGCTACGAGCAGTACTTC.

This sequence joins TRBV23-1 and TRBJ2-6; weak D call: TRBD1 (5 bases). TRBV23-1 is noted as an ORF with a role that remains uncertain. The V gene lost 9 bases and the J gene lost 0 bases, with 18 bases spanning the gap. The CDR3 totals 17 residues. The CDR3 nucleotides read TGCGCCAGTGCGAGGACATCCTCAGGCTCTGGGGCCAACGTCCTGACTTTC. This gives the protein CASARTSSGSGANVLTF.

The chain employs TRBV27 and TRBJ2-4; weak D call: TRBD2 (6 bases). The CDR3 spans 17 residues. From germline, CDR1 is MNHEY and CDR2 SMNVEV (reference sequence). Between the trimmed V and J ends, which lost 10 bases and 2 bases, there was a span of 24 bases. In DNA form, the CDR3 reads TGTGCCACCCAAAGGCGGGATTTGGACGTAACCAAAAACATTCAGTACTTC. This gives the protein CATQRRDLDVTKNIQYF.

The chain has TRBV5-1 and TRBJ1-3, with 7 bases aligning to TRBD1. With V trimmed by 7 bases and J by 4 bases, 8 bases remained unmatched. The CDR3 is made up of 14 amino acids. Germline CDR1 and CDR2: SGHRS and YFSETQ. CDR3 region: CASGTGVGGNTIYF. The CDR3 region has the DNA TGCGCCAGCGGCACAGGGGTTGGGGGAAACACCATATATTTT.

This sequence joins TRBV5-4 and TRBJ2-1; possible D gene TRBD2, 5 bases. This CDR3 is 15 amino acids long. CDR1 and CDR2 from the germline V gene are SGHNT and YYREEE (reference sequence). V dropped 6 bases and J dropped 8 bases, with 21 bases sitting between them. CDR3 protein: CASNPLGDGFYEQFF. CDR3 coding DNA: TGTGCCAGCAATCCCCTGGGAGATGGTTTCTATGAGCAGTTCTTC.

The chain has TRBV6-5 and TRBJ1-1, with D hard to call. Trimming took 6 bases from V and 0 from J, leaving 14 bases between them. Germline CDR1 and CDR2: MNHEY and SVGAGI. This CDR3 is built from 15 residues. CDR3 in amino acids: CASRMSGFMNTEAFF. For the CDR3, the DNA is TGTGCCAGCAGAATGTCGGGATTCATGAACACTGAAGCTTTCTTT.

The chain recombines TRBV5-1 with TRBJ1-2; 8 bases match TRBD1. Losses at the gene ends were 6 bases for V and 2 bases for J; bases not matched to a gene: 12. Germline loops: CDR1 SGHRS, CDR2 YFSETQ. The CDR3 has 16 amino acids. CDR3 coding DNA: TGCGCCAGCACCTGGACAGGGTCAGTGACGAACTATGGCTACACCTTC. This translates into CASTWTGSVTNYGYTF.

The J gene is TRBJ1-2, the V gene TRBV10-3, with 11 nucleotides matching TRBD1. Per germline, CDR1 ENHRY and CDR2 SYGVKD. This CDR3 has 14 residues. The ends lost 7 bases at V and 6 bases at J; junction bases unmatched: 7. In nucleotides, the CDR3 is TGTGCCATCACCAGGACAGGGGGCATCGATGGCTACACCTTC. Residues: CAITRTGGIDGYTF.

The chain uses TRBV30 and TRBJ2-7, with D perhaps matching TRBD1 (5 bases). V was pared by 4 bases and J by 3 bases, with 16 bases between. This CDR3 has 14 residues. CDR1 and CDR2 from the germline V gene are GTSNPN and SVGIG (reference sequence). CDR3 region: CAWNLQESLYEQYF. CDR3 nucleotides: TGTGCCTGGAACTTACAGGAATCCCTCTACGAGCAGTACTTC.

The J gene is TRBJ1-2, the V gene TRBV10-3; D remains ambiguous. Trimming left V 8 bases short and J 8 bases short, with 15 bases between. This CDR3 region has 12 residues. The germline V gene has CDR1 ENHRY and CDR2 SYGVKD. CDR3 DNA: TGTGCCATCCGTGTTGAGGGTCAAGGCTACACCTTC. Encoded protein: CAIRVEGQGYTF.

V gene TRBV28 combines with J gene TRBJ2-7; D possibly corresponds to TRBD1 (6 bases). Per germline, CDR1 MDHEN and CDR2 SYDVKM. This CDR3 spans 16 amino acids. Trimming stripped 5 bases from V and 0 bases from J, with 17 bases between. The CDR3 protein is CASSDPGQPTSYEQYF. Here the CDR3 DNA reads TGTGCCAGCAGTGACCCCGGACAGCCGACCTCCTACGAGCAGTACTTC.

CDR3 residues: CASSLGDRDNSPLHF. As DNA, the CDR3 is TGCGCCAGCAGCTTGGGCGACAGGGATAATTCACCCCTCCACTTT. This chain uses TRBV5-1 with TRBJ1-6; 7 bases are a match to TRBD1. V lost 0 bases to trimming and J lost 5 bases; unmatched junction nucleotides: 2. The CDR3 consists of 15 residues. Germline CDR1 and CDR2: SGHRS and YFSETQ.

The gene calls are TRBV30 and TRBJ2-2, with 8 bases matching TRBD2. Trimming at V came to 0 bases and at J to 5 bases, leaving 5 bases not matched to a gene. CDR1 and CDR2 from the germline V gene are GTSNPN and SVGIG (reference sequence). The CDR3 has 15 amino acids. CDR3 residues: CAWSVPGGPTGELFF. CDR3 coding DNA: TGTGCCTGGAGTGTACCGGGAGGGCCGACCGGGGAGCTGTTTTTT. The whole variable domain, remainder taken from reference TRBV30 and TRBJ2-2, is SQTIHQWPATLVQPVGSPLSLECTVEGTSNPNLYWYRQAAGRGLQLLFYSVGIGQISSEVPQNLSASRPQDRQFILSSKKLLLSDSGFYLCAWSVPGGPTGELFFGEGSRLTVL.

DNA of the CDR3: TGTGCCAGCAGTCGGACAGGGGGCCGTACAGATACGCAGTATTTT. Protein product: CASSRTGGRTDTQYF. The chain uses TRBV6-5 and TRBJ2-3; 11 bases align to TRBD1. V gave up 5 bases and J gave up 3 bases; unmatched junction bases: 4. This CDR3 region has 15 residues. The germline V gene has CDR1 MNHEY and CDR2 SVGAGI.

This clone appeared once. The genes are TRBV10-3 and TRBJ2-5; tentatively, D is TRBD2 (6 bases). This CDR3 region has 16 residues. With 3 bases removed from V and 7 bases from J, the gap between germline ends came to 21 bases. Germline V gene data show CDR1 as ENHRY and CDR2 as SYGVKD. The chain's CDR3 is CAISDHPGTGAGTQYF. The CDR3 bases are TGTGCCATCAGTGACCACCCCGGGACGGGAGCGGGGACCCAGTACTTC.

The gene calls are TRBV2 and TRBJ1-2; D not certain. V shed 6 bases and J shed 3 bases, with 14 bases lying between them. CDR1 and CDR2 from the germline V gene are SNHLY and FYNNEI. This CDR3 comprises 14 residues. The CDR3 is CASRALGQDYGYTF. The CDR3, as DNA: TGTGCCAGCAGGGCCCTCGGTCAGGACTATGGCTACACCTTC.